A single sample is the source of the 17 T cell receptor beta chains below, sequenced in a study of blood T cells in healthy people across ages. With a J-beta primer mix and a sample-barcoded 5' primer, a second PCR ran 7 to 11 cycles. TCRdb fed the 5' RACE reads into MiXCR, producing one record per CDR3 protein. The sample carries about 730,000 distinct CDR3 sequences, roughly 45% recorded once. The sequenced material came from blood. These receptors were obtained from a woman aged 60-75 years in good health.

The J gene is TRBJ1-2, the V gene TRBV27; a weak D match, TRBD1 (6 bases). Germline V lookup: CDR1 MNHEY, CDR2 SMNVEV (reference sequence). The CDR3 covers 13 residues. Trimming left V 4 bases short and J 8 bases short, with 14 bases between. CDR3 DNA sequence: TGTGCCAGCAGTTCCTGGACAGAGGGGGGCTACACCTTC. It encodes CASSSWTEGGYTF.

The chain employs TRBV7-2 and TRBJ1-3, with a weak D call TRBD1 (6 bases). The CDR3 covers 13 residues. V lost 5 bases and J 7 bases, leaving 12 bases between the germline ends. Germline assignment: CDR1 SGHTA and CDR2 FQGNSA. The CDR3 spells CASSREGGNTIYF. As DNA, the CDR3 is TGTGCCAGCAGCCGAGAGGGGGGGAACACCATATATTTT.

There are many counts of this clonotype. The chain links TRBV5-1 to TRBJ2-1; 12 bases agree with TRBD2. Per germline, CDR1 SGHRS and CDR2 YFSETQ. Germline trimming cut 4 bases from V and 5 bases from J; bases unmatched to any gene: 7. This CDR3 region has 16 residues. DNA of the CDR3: TGCGCCAGCAGCGCAATACTAGCGGGGGGTCACAATGAGCAGTTCTTC. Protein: CASSAILAGGHNEQFF.

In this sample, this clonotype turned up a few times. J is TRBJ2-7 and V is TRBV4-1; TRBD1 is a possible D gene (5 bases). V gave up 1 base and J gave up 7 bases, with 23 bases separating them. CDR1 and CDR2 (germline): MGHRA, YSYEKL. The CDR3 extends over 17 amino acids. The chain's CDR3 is CASSQGRSGRAENEQYF. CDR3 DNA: TGCGCCAGCAGCCAAGGTAGGTCCGGCAGGGCCGAAAATGAGCAGTACTTC.

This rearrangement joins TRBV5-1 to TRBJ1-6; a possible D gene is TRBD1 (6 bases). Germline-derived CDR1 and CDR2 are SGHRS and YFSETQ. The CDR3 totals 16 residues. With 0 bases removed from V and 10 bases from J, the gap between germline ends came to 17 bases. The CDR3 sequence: CASSLVVRTETSPLHF. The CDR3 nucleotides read TGCGCCAGCAGCTTGGTGGTCAGGACAGAAACCTCACCCCTCCACTTT.

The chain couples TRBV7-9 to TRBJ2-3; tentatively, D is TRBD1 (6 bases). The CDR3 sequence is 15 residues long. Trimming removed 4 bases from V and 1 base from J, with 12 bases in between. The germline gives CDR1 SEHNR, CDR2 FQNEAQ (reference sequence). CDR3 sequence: CASSSQGLGTDTQYF. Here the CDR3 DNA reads TGTGCCAGCAGCTCACAGGGTCTGGGCACAGATACGCAGTATTTT.

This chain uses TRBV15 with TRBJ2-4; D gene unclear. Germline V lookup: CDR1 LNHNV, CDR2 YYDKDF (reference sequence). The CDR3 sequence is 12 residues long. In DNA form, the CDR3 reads TGTGCGACGGGTACAGCCGGAAACATTCAGTACTTC. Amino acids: CATGTAGNIQYF.

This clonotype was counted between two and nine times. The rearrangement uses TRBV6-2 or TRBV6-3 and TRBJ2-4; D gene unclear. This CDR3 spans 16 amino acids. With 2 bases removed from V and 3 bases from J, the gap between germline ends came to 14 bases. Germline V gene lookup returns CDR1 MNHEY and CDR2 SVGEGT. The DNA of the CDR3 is TGTGCCAGCAGTTACCAATACCCAGAGTACAAAAACATTCAGTACTTC. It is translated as CASSYQYPEYKNIQYF.

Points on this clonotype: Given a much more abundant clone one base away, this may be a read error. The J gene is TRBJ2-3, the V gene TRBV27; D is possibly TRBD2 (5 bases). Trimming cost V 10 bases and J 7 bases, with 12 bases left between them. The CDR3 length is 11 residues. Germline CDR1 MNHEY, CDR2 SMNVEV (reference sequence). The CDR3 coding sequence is TGTGCCAACAGCAACGGGAATACGCAGTATTTT. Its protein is CANSNGNTQYF.

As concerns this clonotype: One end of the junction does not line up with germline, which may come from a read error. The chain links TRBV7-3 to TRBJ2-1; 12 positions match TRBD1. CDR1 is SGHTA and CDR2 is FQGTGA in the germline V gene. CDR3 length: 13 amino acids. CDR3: CAGSTGQGAEQFF. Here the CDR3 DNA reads TGTGCCGGCAGCACGGGACAGGGGGCCGAGCAGTTCTTC.

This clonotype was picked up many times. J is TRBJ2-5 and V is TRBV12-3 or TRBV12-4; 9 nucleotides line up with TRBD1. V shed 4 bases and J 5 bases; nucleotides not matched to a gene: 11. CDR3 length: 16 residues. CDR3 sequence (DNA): TGTGCCAGCAGTTCCCAAGGACAGGGGTTGGGGGAGACCCAGTACTTC. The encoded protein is CASSSQGQGLGETQYF.

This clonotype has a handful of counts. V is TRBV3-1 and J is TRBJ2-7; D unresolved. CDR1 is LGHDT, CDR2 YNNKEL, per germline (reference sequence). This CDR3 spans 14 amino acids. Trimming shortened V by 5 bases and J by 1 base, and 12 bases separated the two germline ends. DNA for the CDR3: TGTGCCAGCAGCTTCCTTGACAATTCCTACGAGCAGTACTTC. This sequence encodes CASSFLDNSYEQYF.

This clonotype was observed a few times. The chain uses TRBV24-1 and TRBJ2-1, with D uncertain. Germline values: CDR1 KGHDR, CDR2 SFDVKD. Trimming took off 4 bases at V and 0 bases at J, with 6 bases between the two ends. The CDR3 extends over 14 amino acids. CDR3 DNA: TGTGCCACCAGTGAGATTGGCTCCTACAATGAGCAGTTCTTC. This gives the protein CATSEIGSYNEQFF.

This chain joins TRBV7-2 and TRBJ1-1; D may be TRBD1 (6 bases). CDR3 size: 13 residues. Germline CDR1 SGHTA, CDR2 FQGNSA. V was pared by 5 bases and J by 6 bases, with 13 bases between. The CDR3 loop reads CASSPQGYPEAFF. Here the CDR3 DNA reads TGTGCCAGCAGCCCCCAGGGGTACCCTGAAGCTTTCTTT.

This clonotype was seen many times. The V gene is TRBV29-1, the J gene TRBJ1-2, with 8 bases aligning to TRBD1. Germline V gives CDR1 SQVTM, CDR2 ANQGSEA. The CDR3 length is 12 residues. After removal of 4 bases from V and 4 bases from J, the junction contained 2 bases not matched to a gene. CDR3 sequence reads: CSVGDRGYGYTF. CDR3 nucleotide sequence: TGCAGCGTTGGAGACAGGGGCTATGGCTACACCTTC. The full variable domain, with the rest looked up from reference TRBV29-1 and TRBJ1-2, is SAVISQKPSRDICQRGTSLTIQCQVDSQVTMMFWYRQQPGQSLTLIATANQGSEATYESGFVIDKFPISRPNLTFSTLTVSNMSPEDSSIYLCSVGDRGYGYTFGSGTRLTVV.

CDR3 protein: CASSQLAGGPEEQFF. For the CDR3, the DNA is TGTGCCAGCAGCCAGCTAGCGGGAGGGCCCGAGGAGCAGTTCTTC. This rearrangement joins TRBV4-2 to TRBJ2-1, with 12 nucleotides matching TRBD2. The CDR3 consists of 15 residues. After removal of 3 bases from V and 10 bases from J, the junction contained 7 bases not matched to a gene. Germline V gene sequence: CDR1 LGHNA, CDR2 YNFKEQ.

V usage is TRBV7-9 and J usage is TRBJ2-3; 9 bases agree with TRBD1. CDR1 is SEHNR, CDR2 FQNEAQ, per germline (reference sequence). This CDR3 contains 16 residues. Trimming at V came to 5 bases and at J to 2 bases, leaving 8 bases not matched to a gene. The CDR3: CASSVIGTGFTDTQYF. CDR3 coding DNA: TGTGCCAGCAGCGTCATTGGGACAGGGTTCACAGATACGCAGTATTTT.